This entry lists 6 T cell receptor beta chains sequenced from one sample in a study of T cell responses to AZD1222 COVID-19 vaccine. Sequencing used immunoSEQ multiplex PCR; TCRdb keeps in-frame clones, though not all of them. The repertoire has some 150,000 clones, around 87% of them found once; the top ten carry just over 9%. This material consisted of peripheral blood, taken 28 days after the second AZD1222 dose. These receptor sequences come from an adult who received the AZD1222 COVID-19 vaccine.

The rearrangement joins TRBV6-5 to TRBJ1-4; 9 nucleotides agree with TRBD1. V lost 2 bases and J lost 7; bases outside the gene matches: 8. Germline V gene data show CDR1 as MNHEY and CDR2 as SVGAGI. The CDR3 runs to 16 residues. The CDR3 bases are TGTGCCAGCAGTTACCGGAAGACAGGGGGGGGTGAAAAACTGTTTTTT. Protein: CASSYRKTGGGEKLFF.

V usage is TRBV6-2 or TRBV6-3 and J usage is TRBJ2-2; 8 nucleotides line up with TRBD2. Germline trimming cut 8 bases from V and 7 bases from J; bases unmatched to any gene: 12. Germline V gene lookup returns CDR1 MNHEY and CDR2 SVGEGT. This CDR3 spans 15 amino acids. The CDR3 region has the DNA TGTGCCAGCGGCCGTAGCGGGATCTGGGGCGGGGAGCTGTTTTTT. Its protein product is CASGRSGIWGGELFF.

The chain links TRBV29-1 to TRBJ1-5; the D is unclear. Trimming took 6 bases from V and 3 from J, leaving 21 bases between them. The CDR3 runs 16 residues. In germline, CDR1 is SQVTM, CDR2 ANQGSEA. CDR3 nucleotides: TGCAGCGTATCCCTGGGAGCTGGGCTCTCCAATCAGCCCCAGCATTTT. Its protein product is CSVSLGAGLSNQPQHF.

This chain connects TRBV4-3 to TRBJ1-1; D is possibly TRBD1 (5 bases). CDR1 is LGHNA, CDR2 YSLEER, per germline. V dropped 2 bases and J dropped 3 bases, with 7 bases sitting between them. The CDR3 contains 13 residues. The CDR3 protein is CASSQRGDTEAFF. CDR3 in DNA: TGCGCCAGCAGCCAACGGGGGGACACTGAAGCTTTCTTT.

This clone has only one observation. The chain uses TRBV5-1 and TRBJ1-4; D may be TRBD1 (6 bases). Looked up from germline, CDR1 is SGHRS and CDR2 is YFSETQ. Trimming removed 1 base at V and 8 bases at J, with 12 bases between. The CDR3 totals 14 residues. The CDR3 DNA reads as TGCGCCAGCAGCTTGTTACAGGGCGACGAAAAACTGTTTTTT. Its translation: CASSLLQGDEKLFF.

The chain's CDR3 is CASSPLETQYF. Here the CDR3 DNA reads TGTGCCAGCTCACCACTAGAGACCCAGTACTTC. The chain employs TRBV18 and TRBJ2-5; D remains ambiguous. Germline CDR1 is KGHSH and CDR2 is LQKENI. The CDR3 is made up of 11 amino acids. Trimming left V 1 base short and J 4 bases short, with 1 base between.